One sample yielded the 8 T cell receptor beta chains listed below, sequenced in a study of graft-versus-host responses after intestinal transplantation. These receptors' antigens are unknown. TCRdb's table, derived via immunoSEQ multiplex PCR, lists solely in-frame clones and lacks some. The sample includes around 89,000 clones, less than 95% of them seen just once. The sample here was unstimulated CD8+ T cells sorted from spleen or lymph node cells, taken before transplant. All receptors come from a human donor who was the organ donor for an intestinal transplant.

The chain recombines TRBV13 with TRBJ2-7; maybe TRBD1 (6 bases). The CDR3 runs to 16 residues. V was trimmed by 0 bases and J by 2 bases, leaving 14 bases between them. In germline, CDR1 is PRHDT, CDR2 FYEKMQ (reference sequence). CDR3 in amino acids: CASSLGRAGVPYEQYF. CDR3 in DNA: TGTGCCAGCAGCTTAGGCCGCGCAGGGGTCCCCTACGAGCAGTACTTC.

The J gene is TRBJ2-3, the V gene TRBV27; 9 bases agree with TRBD2. CDR1 MNHEY and CDR2 SMNVEV come from the germline V gene (reference sequence). The CDR3 is 16 residues long. The trim removed 5 bases at V and 4 bases at J, leaving 10 bases unmatched. CDR3 sequence (DNA): TGTGCCAGCAGTCACCTCACGGGACTAGCACCAGATACGCAGTATTTT. Residues: CASSHLTGLAPDTQYF.

V usage is TRBV19 and J usage is TRBJ2-5, with D perhaps TRBD1 (6 bases). The CDR3 runs to 16 residues. With 4 bases removed from V and 0 bases from J, the gap between germline ends came to 15 bases. The germline CDR1 and CDR2 sequences are LNHDA and SQIVND (reference sequence). The CDR3 nucleotides read TGTGCCAGTAGTAGAGGACAGACGGGGAACCAAGAGACCCAGTACTTC. Its translation: CASSRGQTGNQETQYF. The full variable domain, in which reference TRBV19 and TRBJ2-5 provide the parts outside the CDR3, is DGGITQSPKYLFRKEGQNVTLSCEQNLNHDAMYWYRQDPGQGLRLIYYSQIVNDFQKGDIAEGYSVSREKKESFPLTVTSAQKNPTAFYLCASSRGQTGNQETQYFGPGTRLLVL.

The genes are TRBV6-6 and TRBJ1-5; TRBD1 matches 8 bases. Germline CDR1 and CDR2: MNHNY and SVGAGI (reference sequence). The CDR3 extends over 14 amino acids. V gave up 4 bases and J gave up 9 bases; unmatched junction bases: 8. CDR3 residues: CASSLRQGLRPQHF. The CDR3 DNA sequence: TGTGCCAGCAGTTTGAGACAGGGGCTTCGGCCCCAGCATTTT.

This clone has a handful of counts. J is TRBJ2-2 and V is TRBV19; the match to TRBD1 covers 7 bases. Germline trimming cut 6 bases from V and 2 bases from J; bases unmatched to any gene: 15. The CDR3 runs to 18 residues. CDR1 LNHDA and CDR2 SQIVND come from the germline V gene (reference sequence). CDR3 region: CASRQTPTGTVNTGELFF. The CDR3 nucleotides read TGTGCCAGTAGACAAACACCCACCGGGACAGTAAACACCGGGGAGCTGTTTTTT.

The count of this clone is one. V and J are TRBV27 and TRBJ1-1; TRBD1 matches 8 bases. This CDR3 is built from 15 residues. Germline CDR1 is MNHEY and CDR2 is SMNVEV (reference sequence). The J segment lost 1 base and the V segment lost 5 bases, leaving 6 bases of the junction unmatched. CDR3 protein: CASSLAGQANTEAFF. The CDR3, as DNA: TGTGCCAGCAGTCTCGCGGGACAGGCGAACACTGAAGCTTTCTTT.

The chain employs TRBV4-2 and TRBJ2-3; tentatively, D is TRBD2 (5 bases). The V gene lost 5 bases and the J gene lost 4 bases, with 13 bases spanning the gap. Germline V CDR1 and CDR2: LGHNA, YNFKEQ. The CDR3 covers 14 residues. CDR3 sequence: CASSDTSPADTQYF. The CDR3 bases are TGTGCCAGCAGCGACACTAGTCCCGCAGATACGCAGTATTTT.

This clone was observed a single time. The V call is TRBV28, the J call TRBJ1-5; possible D gene TRBD1, 5 bases. CDR1 and CDR2 (germline): MDHEN, SYDVKM. V was trimmed by 6 bases and J by 1 base, leaving 13 bases between them. The CDR3 length is 15 residues. CDR3 nucleotide sequence: TGTGCCAGCAGAGTCGCGGGACGGAGCAATCAGCCCCAGCATTTT. Translated: CASRVAGRSNQPQHF.